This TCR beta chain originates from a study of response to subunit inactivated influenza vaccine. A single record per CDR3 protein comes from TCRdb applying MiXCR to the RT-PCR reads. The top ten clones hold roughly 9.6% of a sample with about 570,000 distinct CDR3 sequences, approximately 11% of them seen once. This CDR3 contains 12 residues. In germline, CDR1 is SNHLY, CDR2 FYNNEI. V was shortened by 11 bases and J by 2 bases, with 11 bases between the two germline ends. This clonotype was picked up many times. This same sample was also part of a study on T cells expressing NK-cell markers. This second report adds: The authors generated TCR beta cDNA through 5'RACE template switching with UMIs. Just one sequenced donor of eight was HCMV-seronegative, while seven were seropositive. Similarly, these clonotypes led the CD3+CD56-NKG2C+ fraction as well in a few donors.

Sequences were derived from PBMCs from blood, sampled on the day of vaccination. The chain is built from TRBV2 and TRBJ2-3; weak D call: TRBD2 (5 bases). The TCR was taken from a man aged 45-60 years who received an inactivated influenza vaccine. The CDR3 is CAGGLVTDTQYF. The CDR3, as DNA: TGTGCCGGAGGACTTGTCACAGATACGCAGTATTTT.